This is a list of T cell receptor beta chains from one sample in a study of T cells after yellow fever vaccination. TCRdb redid the calling of the 5' RACE reads with MiXCR, one entry per CDR3 protein. Of approximately 340,000 distinct CDR3 sequences listed, 8.7% are singletons. Sequenced here: PBMCs, sampled on the day of the first yellow fever vaccination. The receptors here all came from a man younger than 30 who received the YFV17D yellow fever vaccine. Both conserved end residues are part of each CDR3. A D gene is named only where the DNA matches it firmly. Clone size is shown for a subset of rows, as once, few, many or a class of expanded clone.

D gene	V gene	clone size	J gene	CDR3 protein	CDR3 DNA
NA	TRBV4-3	many	TRBJ1-1	CASSQDSTSGRAFF	TGCGCCAGCAGCCAAGATTCGACCTCCGGTCGGGCTTTCTTT
TRBD1	TRBV7-2	NA	TRBJ2-5	CASSMGQGTETQYF	TGTGCCAGCAGCATGGGACAGGGGACTGAGACCCAGTACTTC
NA	TRBV3-1	NA	TRBJ1-6	CASSQDGGRANSPLHF	TGTGCCAGCAGCCAAGATGGCGGAAGGGCCAATTCACCCCTCCACTTT
NA	TRBV7-3	NA	TRBJ2-2	CASSPTFTGELFF	TGTGCCAGCAGCCCCACTTTCACCGGGGAGCTGTTTTTT
TRBD2	TRBV7-2	few	TRBJ2-5	CASSLSAGGYQETQYF	TGTGCCAGCAGCTTGTCGGCGGGGGGCTATCAAGAGACCCAGTACTTC
NA	TRBV5-1	NA	TRBJ2-5	CASSLGLQGRTTGHYVTQYF	TGCGCCAGCAGCTTGGGTCTTCAAGGGCGGACAACCGGTCATTATGTGACCCAGTACTTC
TRBD1	TRBV19	few	TRBJ2-7	CASSPRTGQGASGQYF	TGTGCCAGTAGTCCCCGAACGGGACAGGGGGCTTCTGGGCAGTACTTC
NA	TRBV9	NA	TRBJ1-1	CASNTVMGTEAFF	TGTGCCAGCAACACGGTGATGGGGACTGAAGCTTTCTTT
TRBD1	TRBV29-1	NA	TRBJ1-1	CSVERDRLMNTEAFF	TGCAGCGTTGAGAGGGACAGGTTAATGAACACTGAAGCTTTCTTT
NA	TRBV5-1	NA	TRBJ2-1	CASSPDGVGNEQFF	TGCGCCAGCAGCCCGGACGGGGTAGGCAATGAGCAGTTCTTC
NA	TRBV7-3	many	TRBJ1-1	CASSHDRWTEAFF	TGTGCCAGCAGCCACGACAGATGGACTGAAGCTTTCTTT
TRBD1	TRBV20-1	NA	TRBJ1-2	CSATTGRGYGYTF	TGCAGTGCAACGACAGGGAGGGGCTATGGCTACACCTTC
NA	TRBV27	many	TRBJ1-6	CASSFNGADSPLHF	TGTGCCAGCAGTTTTAATGGGGCAGATTCACCCCTCCACTTT
NA	TRBV12-3/TRBV12-4	few	TRBJ1-1	CASRAGTVEAFF	TGTGCCAGCAGGGCCGGGACCGTTGAAGCTTTCTTT
NA	TRBV6-2/TRBV6-3	few	TRBJ2-3	CASSARLADTQYF	TGTGCCAGCAGTGCTCGACTAGCAGATACGCAGTATTTT
NA	TRBV3-1	once	TRBJ2-5	CASSIPGQETQYF	TGTGCCAGCAGCATTCCGGGACAAGAGACCCAGTACTTC
NA	TRBV7-9	many	TRBJ1-2	CASSLETSGYGYTF	TGTGCCAGCAGCTTAGAAACGTCTGGCTATGGCTACACCTTC
NA	TRBV20-1	NA	TRBJ2-7	CSARSLASHEQYF	TGCAGTGCTAGATCCCTAGCGTCCCACGAGCAGTACTTC
TRBD1	TRBV7-3	few	TRBJ1-2	CASSPSPGSGQGHNGYTF	TGTGCCAGCAGCCCCTCCCCCGGGAGCGGACAGGGTCATAATGGCTACACCTTC
NA	TRBV20-1	many	TRBJ2-2	CSARVAANTGELFF	TGCAGTGCTAGGGTAGCGGCGAACACCGGGGAGCTGTTTTTT